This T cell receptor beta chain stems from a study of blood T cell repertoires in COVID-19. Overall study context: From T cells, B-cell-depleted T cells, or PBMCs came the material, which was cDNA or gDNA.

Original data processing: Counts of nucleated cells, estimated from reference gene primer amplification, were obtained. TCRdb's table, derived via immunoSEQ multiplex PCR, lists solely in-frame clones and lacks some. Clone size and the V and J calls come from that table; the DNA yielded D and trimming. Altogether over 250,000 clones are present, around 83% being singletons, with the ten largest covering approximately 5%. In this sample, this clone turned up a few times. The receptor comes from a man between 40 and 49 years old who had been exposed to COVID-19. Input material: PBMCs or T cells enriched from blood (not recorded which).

The CDR3 nucleotides are TGTGCCAGCAGTTATCTGGGGTCTAGCGGGACAAGGGGGCAATACAATGAGCAGTTCTTC. It specifies CASSYLGSSGTRGQYNEQFF. The rearrangement links TRBV6-2 or TRBV6-3 to TRBJ2-1; 9 positions agree with TRBD2. The CDR3 covers 20 residues. The J segment lost 4 bases and the V segment lost 3 bases, leaving 19 bases of the junction unmatched. Germline CDR1 MNHEY, CDR2 SVGEGT.